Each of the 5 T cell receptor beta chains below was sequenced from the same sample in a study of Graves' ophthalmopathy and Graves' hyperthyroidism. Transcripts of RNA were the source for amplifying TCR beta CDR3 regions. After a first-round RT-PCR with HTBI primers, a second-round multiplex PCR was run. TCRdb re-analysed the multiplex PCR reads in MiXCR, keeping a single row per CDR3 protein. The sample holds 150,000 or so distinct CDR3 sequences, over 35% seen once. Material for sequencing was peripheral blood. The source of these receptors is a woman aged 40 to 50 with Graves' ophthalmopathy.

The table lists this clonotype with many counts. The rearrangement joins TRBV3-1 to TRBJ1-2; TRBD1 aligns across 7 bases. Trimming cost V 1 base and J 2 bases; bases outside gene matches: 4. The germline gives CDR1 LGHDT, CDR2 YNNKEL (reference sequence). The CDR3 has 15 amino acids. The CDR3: CASSQGAGGNYGYTF. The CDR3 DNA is TGTGCCAGCAGCCAAGGCGCAGGGGGGAACTATGGCTACACCTTC.

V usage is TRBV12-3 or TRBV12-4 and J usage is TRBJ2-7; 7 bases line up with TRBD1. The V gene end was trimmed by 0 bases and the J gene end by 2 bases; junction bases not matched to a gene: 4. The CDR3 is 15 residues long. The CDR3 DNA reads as TGTGCCAGCAGTTTAGCAGGGGGCACGACCTACGAGCAGTACTTC. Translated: CASSLAGGTTYEQYF.

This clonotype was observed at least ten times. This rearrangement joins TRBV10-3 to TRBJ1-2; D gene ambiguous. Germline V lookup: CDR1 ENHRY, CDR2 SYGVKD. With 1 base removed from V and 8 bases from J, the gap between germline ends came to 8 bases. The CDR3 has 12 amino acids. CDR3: CAISEFGSGYTF. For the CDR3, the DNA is TGTGCCATCAGTGAGTTTGGATCAGGCTACACCTTC.

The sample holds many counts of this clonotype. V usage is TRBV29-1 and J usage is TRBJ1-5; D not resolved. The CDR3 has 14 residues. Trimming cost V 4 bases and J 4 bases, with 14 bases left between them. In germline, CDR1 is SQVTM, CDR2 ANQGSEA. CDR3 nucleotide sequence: TGCAGCGTTGTGGCGGGGATTGGAAATCAGCCCCAGCATTTT. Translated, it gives CSVVAGIGNQPQHF.

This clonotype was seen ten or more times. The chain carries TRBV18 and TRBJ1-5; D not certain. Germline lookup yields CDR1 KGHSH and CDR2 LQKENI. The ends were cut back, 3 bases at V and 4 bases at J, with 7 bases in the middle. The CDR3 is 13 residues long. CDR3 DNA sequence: TGTGCCAGCTCACCGGGAAATAATCAGCCCCAGCATTTT. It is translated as CASSPGNNQPQHF.